Listed below are T cell receptor beta chains from one sample, sequenced in a study of shared clonotypes between healthy human individuals. Generated by immunoSEQ multiplex PCR, the TCRdb table keeps only in-frame clones and is missing some. The repertoire holds a few million clones, with roughly 93% as singletons. The sample consisted of naive CD8+ T cells from PBMCs. Receptors originate from a man aged 18-30 years in good health. Some clones in this sample may be carry-over from other donors' samples. Both conserved end residues are part of each CDR3. The order of the fields is V gene, clone size, J gene, D gene, CDR3 DNA, CDR3 protein. The D gene is left open where the match is weak. The size field is filled for only some rows; it gives once, few, many or a size class.

v_call: TRBV4-3
clone_size: once
j_call: TRBJ2-7
d_call: -
cdr3_nt: TGCGCCAGCAGCCAAGAGCGAGGGGTCCTCTGGTACGAGCAGTACTTC
cdr3_aa: CASSQERGVLWYEQYF

v_call: TRBV11-3
clone_size: -
j_call: TRBJ2-1
d_call: TRBD2
cdr3_nt: TGTGCCAGCAGCCCCTGGACTAGCGGGAGGGCCAAAAATGAGCAGTTCTTC
cdr3_aa: CASSPWTSGRAKNEQFF

v_call: TRBV11-2
clone_size: once
j_call: TRBJ1-2
d_call: -
cdr3_nt: TGTGCCAGCAGCTTAAATCTCGCAGGCTATGGCTACACCTTC
cdr3_aa: CASSLNLAGYGYTF

v_call: TRBV9
clone_size: -
j_call: TRBJ2-3
d_call: TRBD1
cdr3_nt: TGTGCCAGCAGCCCTTTGGGACAGGGGCAACACACAGATACGCAGTATTTT
cdr3_aa: CASSPLGQGQHTDTQYF

v_call: TRBV25-1
clone_size: -
j_call: TRBJ2-2
d_call: -
cdr3_nt: TGTGCCAGCAGTGAAGGCGGACCCGGGGAGCTGTTTTTT
cdr3_aa: CASSEGGPGELFF

v_call: TRBV4-2
clone_size: -
j_call: TRBJ2-1
d_call: TRBD2
cdr3_nt: TGTGCCAGCAGCCACTTAGCGGGAGGGGGGGATGAGCAGTTCTTC
cdr3_aa: CASSHLAGGGDEQFF

v_call: TRBV11-3
clone_size: -
j_call: TRBJ2-7
d_call: -
cdr3_nt: TGTGCCAGCAGCCGCAAACAGGGACCCCATTACGAGCAGTACTTC
cdr3_aa: CASSRKQGPHYEQYF

v_call: TRBV27
clone_size: -
j_call: TRBJ2-7
d_call: -
cdr3_nt: TGTGCCAGCAGTTTGGGGGCCAGGTACGAGCAGTACTTC
cdr3_aa: CASSLGARYEQYF

v_call: TRBV2
clone_size: -
j_call: TRBJ2-3
d_call: -
cdr3_nt: TGTGCCAGCAGTGTAGGGACGGCAGCTAGCACAGATACGCAGTATTTT
cdr3_aa: CASSVGTAASTDTQYF

v_call: TRBV5-8
clone_size: -
j_call: TRBJ1-1
d_call: -
cdr3_nt: TGTGCCAGCAGCTTCAGGGTGACTGAAGCTTTCTTT
cdr3_aa: CASSFRVTEAFF

v_call: TRBV4-3
clone_size: -
j_call: TRBJ1-1
d_call: TRBD1
cdr3_nt: TGCGCCAGCAGCCAAACAGGGGTTATGCCTGAAGCTTTCTTT
cdr3_aa: CASSQTGVMPEAFF

v_call: TRBV27
clone_size: -
j_call: TRBJ2-3
d_call: -
cdr3_nt: TGTGCCAGCAGCCCTCTTGGCCTCACAGATACGCAGTATTTT
cdr3_aa: CASSPLGLTDTQYF

v_call: TRBV7-2
clone_size: -
j_call: TRBJ2-2
d_call: -
cdr3_nt: TGTGCCAGCAGCTTACTAGCGACACATGTGAACACCGGGGAGCTGTTTTTT
cdr3_aa: CASSLLATHVNTGELFF

v_call: TRBV10-2
clone_size: -
j_call: TRBJ2-3
d_call: TRBD2
cdr3_nt: TGCGCCGTTAGGGACTACGGGAGCACAGATACGCAGTATTTT
cdr3_aa: CAVRDYGSTDTQYF

v_call: TRBV28
clone_size: -
j_call: TRBJ1-5
d_call: -
cdr3_nt: TGTGCCAGCAGTTTTGGTACACCTCCCTATCAGCCCCAGCATTTT
cdr3_aa: CASSFGTPPYQPQHF

v_call: TRBV5-1
clone_size: -
j_call: TRBJ1-1
d_call: -
cdr3_nt: TGCGCCAGCAGTCAAGCCCCGAACACTGAAGCTTTCTTT
cdr3_aa: CASSQAPNTEAFF

v_call: TRBV9
clone_size: -
j_call: TRBJ2-5
d_call: -
cdr3_nt: TGTGCCAGCAACGTAGATAGTGGCTGGGAGACCCAGTACTTC
cdr3_aa: CASNVDSGWETQYF

v_call: TRBV7-9
clone_size: -
j_call: TRBJ2-1
d_call: -
cdr3_nt: TGTGCCAGCAGCACCTACAACCAGGACCCCAATGAGCAGTTCTTC
cdr3_aa: CASSTYNQDPNEQFF

v_call: TRBV27
clone_size: few
j_call: TRBJ1-2
d_call: -
cdr3_nt: TGTGCCAGCAGTTTATTGGCAGGGGCCAATGGCTACACCTTC
cdr3_aa: CASSLLAGANGYTF

v_call: TRBV2
clone_size: -
j_call: TRBJ1-4
d_call: TRBD1
cdr3_nt: TGTGCCAGCAGTGGATCGATACAGGGGGGACATGAAAAACTGTTTTTT
cdr3_aa: CASSGSIQGGHEKLFF

v_call: TRBV9
clone_size: -
j_call: TRBJ1-1
d_call: -
cdr3_nt: TGTGCCAGCAGCGACCAGCCGGGACGTTGGAACACTGAAGCTTTCTTT
cdr3_aa: CASSDQPGRWNTEAFF

v_call: TRBV5-1
clone_size: -
j_call: TRBJ2-6
d_call: -
cdr3_nt: TGCGCCAGCAGCACCGGGACTTACTCCTCTGGGGCCAACGTCCTGACTTTC
cdr3_aa: CASSTGTYSSGANVLTF

v_call: TRBV5-1
clone_size: -
j_call: TRBJ1-2
d_call: -
cdr3_nt: TGCGCCAGCAGCCCGGCGTGGGGAGTTCGGGGCTACACCTTC
cdr3_aa: CASSPAWGVRGYTF

v_call: TRBV28
clone_size: -
j_call: TRBJ2-2
d_call: TRBD1
cdr3_nt: TGTGCCAGCAGTGCCGGGACAGAGAACACCGGGGAGCTGTTTTTT
cdr3_aa: CASSAGTENTGELFF

v_call: TRBV7-8
clone_size: -
j_call: TRBJ2-5
d_call: TRBD1
cdr3_nt: TGTGCCAGCAGCTTCAGTCCCGGGACAGGGACCGAAGAGACCCAGTACTTC
cdr3_aa: CASSFSPGTGTEETQYF

v_call: TRBV4-2
clone_size: -
j_call: TRBJ2-1
d_call: -
cdr3_nt: TGTGCCAGCAGTGGCCGGGCCCCCCTAGCGGAGCAGTTCTTC
cdr3_aa: CASSGRAPLAEQFF

v_call: TRBV13
clone_size: -
j_call: TRBJ1-1
d_call: -
cdr3_nt: TGTGCCAGCAGTCCCGAGAGGGGTGGGGGGGACACTGAAGCTTTCTTT
cdr3_aa: CASSPERGGGDTEAFF

v_call: TRBV25-1
clone_size: -
j_call: TRBJ2-7
d_call: TRBD2
cdr3_nt: TGTGCCAGCAGGGGGACTAGCGGGAAGAGCTCCTACGAGCAGTACTTC
cdr3_aa: CASRGTSGKSSYEQYF

v_call: TRBV9
clone_size: -
j_call: TRBJ2-3
d_call: -
cdr3_nt: TGTGCCAGCAGCGTAGCGGGGTCTAGGGGCACAGATACGCAGTATTTT
cdr3_aa: CASSVAGSRGTDTQYF

v_call: TRBV2
clone_size: -
j_call: TRBJ1-1
d_call: -
cdr3_nt: TGTGCCAGCAGAGATGGGACGTTGAACACTGAAGCTTTCTTT
cdr3_aa: CASRDGTLNTEAFF

v_call: TRBV6-1
clone_size: -
j_call: TRBJ2-3
d_call: -
cdr3_nt: TGTGCCAGCAGTGAAAAGCGCAATCCCACAGATACGCAGTATTTT
cdr3_aa: CASSEKRNPTDTQYF

v_call: TRBV27
clone_size: -
j_call: TRBJ2-7
d_call: -
cdr3_nt: TGTGCCAGCAGTCCCCGGGTTGGGGGGCTCTACGAGCAGTACTTC
cdr3_aa: CASSPRVGGLYEQYF

v_call: TRBV2
clone_size: -
j_call: TRBJ1-6
d_call: -
cdr3_nt: TGTGCCAGCAGTGAGACTTCTCCGACCCTCCACTTT
cdr3_aa: CASSETSPTLHF

v_call: TRBV6-6
clone_size: -
j_call: TRBJ2-1
d_call: -
cdr3_nt: TGTGCCAGCAGTACAACAAAGCTCGGAGAGCAGTTCTTC
cdr3_aa: CASSTTKLGEQFF

v_call: TRBV28
clone_size: -
j_call: TRBJ2-7
d_call: TRBD1
cdr3_nt: TGTGCCAGCAGTTTAGGAGTGACATCTAGGGACAGCCAGTACTTC
cdr3_aa: CASSLGVTSRDSQYF

v_call: TRBV4-1
clone_size: -
j_call: TRBJ1-1
d_call: -
cdr3_nt: TGCGCCAGCAGCCAAGATCTGGGTGCCCCCCCGGAGTTGAGGGCTGAAGCTTTCTTT
cdr3_aa: CASSQDLGAPPELRAEAFF

v_call: TRBV9
clone_size: -
j_call: TRBJ2-6
d_call: -
cdr3_nt: TGTGCCAGCAGCGGGGGCCTCAGGGGGGCCAACGTCCTGACTTTC
cdr3_aa: CASSGGLRGANVLTF

v_call: TRBV6-1
clone_size: -
j_call: TRBJ1-1
d_call: -
cdr3_nt: TGTGCCAGCAGTGAATACAAGGTCCAGGCGAAAGCTTTCTTT
cdr3_aa: CASSEYKVQAKAFF

v_call: TRBV7-9
clone_size: -
j_call: TRBJ1-2
d_call: TRBD1
cdr3_nt: TGTGCCAGCACCGTAGGGGGCGCCTATGGCTACACCTTC
cdr3_aa: CASTVGGAYGYTF

v_call: TRBV19
clone_size: once
j_call: TRBJ2-1
d_call: -
cdr3_nt: TGTGCCAGTAGCGCTTATGGAGGGGGCGACTACAATGAGCAGTTCTTC
cdr3_aa: CASSAYGGGDYNEQFF

v_call: TRBV28
clone_size: -
j_call: TRBJ1-5
d_call: -
cdr3_nt: TGTGCCAGCAGTCCACCCAGTATAGGACGGGGAAATCAGCCCCAGCATTTT
cdr3_aa: CASSPPSIGRGNQPQHF